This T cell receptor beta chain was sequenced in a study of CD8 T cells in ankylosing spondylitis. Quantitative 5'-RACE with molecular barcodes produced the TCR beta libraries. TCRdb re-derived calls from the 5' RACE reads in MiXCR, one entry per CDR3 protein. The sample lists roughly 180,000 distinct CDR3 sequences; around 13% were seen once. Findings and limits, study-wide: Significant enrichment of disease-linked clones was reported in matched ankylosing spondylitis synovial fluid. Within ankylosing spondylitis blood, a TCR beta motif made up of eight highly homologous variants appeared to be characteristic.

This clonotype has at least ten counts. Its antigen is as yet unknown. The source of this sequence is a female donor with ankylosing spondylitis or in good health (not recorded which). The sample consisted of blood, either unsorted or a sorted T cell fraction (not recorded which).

The CDR3 sequence is CSSGGAEYGYTF. The CDR3 DNA sequence: TGCAGCTCGGGGGGGGCAGAGTATGGCTACACCTTC. The chain recombines TRBV29-1 with TRBJ1-2, with D possibly matching TRBD1 (6 bases). The CDR3 runs 12 residues. Per the germline V gene, CDR1 is SQVTM and CDR2 is ANQGSEA. Trimming pared 8 bases from V and 5 bases from J, leaving 15 bases between.